These 11 T cell receptor beta chains share one sample of origin, sequenced in a study of blood T cell repertoires in COVID-19. Sequenced by immunoSEQ multiplex PCR; TCRdb stores in-frame clones only, minus some. The table includes roughly 210,000 clones, less than 90% detected once. The sequencing input was peripheral blood. These receptors all come from a woman aged 80 or over with COVID-19, enrolled during active disease.

This clone was counted a few times. The chain joins TRBV30 to TRBJ2-2, with D perhaps TRBD2 (5 bases). Looked up from germline, CDR1 is GTSNPN and CDR2 is SVGIG (reference sequence). This CDR3 is built from 14 residues. V was trimmed by 1 base and J by 3 bases, leaving 9 bases between them. CDR3: CAWSAPGYTGELFF. DNA of the CDR3: TGTGCCTGGAGTGCCCCGGGGTACACCGGGGAGCTGTTTTTT.

In regard to this clone: Other DNA sequences in the sample encode the same CDR3. This chain joins TRBV9 and TRBJ1-1; 8 bases map to TRBD1. The CDR3 runs 14 residues. V was pared by 2 bases and J by 1 base, with 1 base of the junction left unmatched. Germline loops: CDR1 SGDLS, CDR2 YYNGEE. The CDR3: CASSVGTGNTEAFF. As DNA, the CDR3 is TGTGCCAGCAGCGTCGGGACAGGGAACACTGAAGCTTTCTTT.

The rearrangement links TRBV2 to TRBJ1-1; 8 bases fit TRBD1. The CDR3 loop spans 13 amino acids. Germline-derived CDR1 and CDR2 are SNHLY and FYNNEI. V lost 8 bases to trimming and J lost 5 bases; unmatched junction nucleotides: 7. For the CDR3, the DNA is TGTGCCAGCGAGGAGGACAGGGAAACTGAAGCTTTCTTT. The encoded protein is CASEEDRETEAFF.

The chain combines TRBV19 with TRBJ2-3; 10 bases are a match to TRBD1. CDR1 and CDR2 from the germline V gene are LNHDA and SQIVND (reference sequence). V gave up 5 bases and J gave up 4 bases; unmatched junction bases: 3. This CDR3 region has 14 residues. The CDR3 loop is CASSDRGRADTQYF. The CDR3 DNA reads as TGTGCCAGTAGTGACAGGGGGCGTGCAGATACGCAGTATTTT.

In this sample, this clone turned up once. V usage is TRBV5-6 and J usage is TRBJ2-3; 9 bases are shared with TRBD1. The CDR3 totals 16 residues. Germline-derived CDR1 and CDR2 are SGHDT and YYEEEE. V trimming: 4 bases; J trimming: 1 base; junction bases outside the gene matches: 7. The CDR3 sequence: CASSRTGAAGTDTQYF. The CDR3 nucleotides are TGTGCCAGCAGCCGGACAGGGGCCGCCGGCACAGATACGCAGTATTTT.

This chain uses TRBV7-2 with TRBJ2-3; 10 bases are a match to TRBD2. The V and J ends lost 5 bases and 1 base, in that order; junction bases with no gene match: 6. Germline V gives CDR1 SGHTA, CDR2 FQGNSA. The CDR3 consists of 16 residues. This chain's CDR3 is CASSITSGVGTDTQYF. DNA of the CDR3: TGTGCCAGCAGCATAACTAGCGGGGTAGGCACAGATACGCAGTATTTT.

The CDR3 bases are TGTGCCAGTAGCCCAGGGGTAGCGGGGGGAACAGATACGCAGTATTTT. Its protein product is CASSPGVAGGTDTQYF. The chain couples TRBV19 to TRBJ2-3, with 10 bases lining up with TRBD2. The germline V gene has CDR1 LNHDA and CDR2 SQIVND (reference sequence). This CDR3 is 16 amino acids long. J gave up 3 bases and V 6 bases, and 9 bases lay outside the gene matches.

The chain has TRBV27 and TRBJ2-1; D is possibly TRBD1 (6 bases). The CDR3 has 19 amino acids. Between the trimmed V and J ends, which lost 2 bases and 4 bases, there was a span of 24 bases. Per germline, CDR1 MNHEY and CDR2 SMNVEV (reference sequence). The CDR3 DNA reads as TGTGCCAGCAGTTTAAGGACATTGACAGGTCCGAGCTCTTACAATGAGCAGTTCTTC. Its protein is CASSLRTLTGPSSYNEQFF.

The chain is built from TRBV30 and TRBJ1-2; 10 bases align to TRBD1. This CDR3 has 15 residues. J lost 5 bases, V lost 1 base, and 7 bases had no gene match. In germline, CDR1 is GTSNPN, CDR2 SVGIG (reference sequence). CDR3 bases: TGTGCCTGGAGTGCTAAGAGGACAGGGGGATATGGCTACACCTTC. As protein: CAWSAKRTGGYGYTF.

J is TRBJ2-5 and V is TRBV7-6; the match to TRBD1 covers 7 bases. J gave up 5 bases and V 0 bases, and 6 bases lay outside the gene matches. The CDR3 sequence is 15 residues long. Germline lookup yields CDR1 SGHVS and CDR2 FNYEAQ. In DNA, the CDR3 is TGTGCCAGCAGCTTAGCGCAAGGGGGCCGGGAGACCCAGTACTTC. This codes for CASSLAQGGRETQYF. Combining the CDR3 with reference TRBV7-6 and TRBJ2-5 gives the whole variable domain GAGVSQSPRYKVTKRGQDVALRCDPISGHVSLYWYRQALGQGPEFLTYFNYEAQQDKSGLPNDRFSAERPEGSISTLTIQRTEQRDSAMYRCASSLAQGGRETQYFGPGTRLLVL.

The genes are TRBV9 and TRBJ2-3; 9 bases align to TRBD1. Germline assignment: CDR1 SGDLS and CDR2 YYNGEE. Trimming took 1 base from V and 0 from J; bases not matched to a gene: 3. CDR3 length equals 16 residues. The CDR3 sequence: CASSVPGQGSTDTQYF. CDR3 DNA sequence: TGTGCCAGCAGCGTACCTGGACAGGGGAGCACAGATACGCAGTATTTT. Based on the CDR3 plus reference TRBV9 and TRBJ2-3, the full variable domain is DSGVTQTPKHLITATGQRVTLRCSPRSGDLSVYWYQQSLDQGLQFLIQYYNGEERAKGNILERFSAQQFPDLHSELNLSSLELGDSALYFCASSVPGQGSTDTQYFGPGTRLTVL.